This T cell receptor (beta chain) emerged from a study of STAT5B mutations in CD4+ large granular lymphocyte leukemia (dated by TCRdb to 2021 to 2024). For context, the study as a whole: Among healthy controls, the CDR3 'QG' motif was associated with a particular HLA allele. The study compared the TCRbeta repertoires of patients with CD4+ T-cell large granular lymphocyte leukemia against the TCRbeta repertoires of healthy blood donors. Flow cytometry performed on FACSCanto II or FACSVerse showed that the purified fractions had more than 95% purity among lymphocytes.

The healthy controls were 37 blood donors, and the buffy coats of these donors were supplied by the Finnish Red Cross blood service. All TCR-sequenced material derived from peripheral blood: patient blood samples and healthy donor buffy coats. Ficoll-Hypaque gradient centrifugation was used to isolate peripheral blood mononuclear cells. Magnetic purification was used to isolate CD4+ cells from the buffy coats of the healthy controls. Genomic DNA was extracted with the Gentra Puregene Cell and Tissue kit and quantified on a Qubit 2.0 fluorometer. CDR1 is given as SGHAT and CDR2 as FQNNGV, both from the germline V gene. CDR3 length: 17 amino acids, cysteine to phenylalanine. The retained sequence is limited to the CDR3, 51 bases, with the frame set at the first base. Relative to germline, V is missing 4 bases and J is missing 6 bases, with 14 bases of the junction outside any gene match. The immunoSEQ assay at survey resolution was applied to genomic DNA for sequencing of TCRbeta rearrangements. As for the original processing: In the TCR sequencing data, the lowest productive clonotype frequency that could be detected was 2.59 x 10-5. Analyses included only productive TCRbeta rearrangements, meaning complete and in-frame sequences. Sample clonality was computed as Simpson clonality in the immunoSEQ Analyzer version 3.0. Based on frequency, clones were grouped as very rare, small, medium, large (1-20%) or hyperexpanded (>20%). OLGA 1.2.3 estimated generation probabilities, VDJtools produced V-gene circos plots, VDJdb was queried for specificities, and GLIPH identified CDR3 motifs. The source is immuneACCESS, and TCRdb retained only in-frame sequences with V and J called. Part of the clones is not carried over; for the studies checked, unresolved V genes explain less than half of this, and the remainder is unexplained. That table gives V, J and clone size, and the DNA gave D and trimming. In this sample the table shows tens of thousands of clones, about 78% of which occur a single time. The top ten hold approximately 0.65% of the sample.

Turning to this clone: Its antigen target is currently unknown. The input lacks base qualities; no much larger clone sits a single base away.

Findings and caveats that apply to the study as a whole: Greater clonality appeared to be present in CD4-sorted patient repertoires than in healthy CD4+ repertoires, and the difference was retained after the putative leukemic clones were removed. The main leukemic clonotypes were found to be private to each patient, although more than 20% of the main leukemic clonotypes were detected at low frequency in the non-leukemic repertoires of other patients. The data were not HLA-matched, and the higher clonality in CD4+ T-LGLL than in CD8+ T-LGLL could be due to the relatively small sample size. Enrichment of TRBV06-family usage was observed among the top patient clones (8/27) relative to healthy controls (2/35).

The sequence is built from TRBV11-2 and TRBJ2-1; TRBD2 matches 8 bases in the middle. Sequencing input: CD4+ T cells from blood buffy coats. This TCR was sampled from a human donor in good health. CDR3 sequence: CASSWGVAGFLGNEQFF. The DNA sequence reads TGTGCCAGCAGCTGGGGAGTAGCGGGGTTCCTTGGCAATGAGCAGTTCTTC.